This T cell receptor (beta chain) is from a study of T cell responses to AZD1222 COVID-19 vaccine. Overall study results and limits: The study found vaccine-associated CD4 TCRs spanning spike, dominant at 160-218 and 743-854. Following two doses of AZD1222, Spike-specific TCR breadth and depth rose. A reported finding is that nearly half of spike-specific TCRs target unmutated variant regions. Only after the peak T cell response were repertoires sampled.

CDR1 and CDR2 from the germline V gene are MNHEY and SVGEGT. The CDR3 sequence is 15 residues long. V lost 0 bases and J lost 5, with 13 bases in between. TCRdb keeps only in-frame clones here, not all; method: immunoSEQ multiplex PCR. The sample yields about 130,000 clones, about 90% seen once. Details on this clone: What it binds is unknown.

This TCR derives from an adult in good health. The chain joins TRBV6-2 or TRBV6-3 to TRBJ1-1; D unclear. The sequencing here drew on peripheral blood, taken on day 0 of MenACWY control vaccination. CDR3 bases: TGTGCCAGCAGTTACTCATGGGTCAGTGGTACTGAAGCTTTCTTT. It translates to CASSYSWVSGTEAFF.